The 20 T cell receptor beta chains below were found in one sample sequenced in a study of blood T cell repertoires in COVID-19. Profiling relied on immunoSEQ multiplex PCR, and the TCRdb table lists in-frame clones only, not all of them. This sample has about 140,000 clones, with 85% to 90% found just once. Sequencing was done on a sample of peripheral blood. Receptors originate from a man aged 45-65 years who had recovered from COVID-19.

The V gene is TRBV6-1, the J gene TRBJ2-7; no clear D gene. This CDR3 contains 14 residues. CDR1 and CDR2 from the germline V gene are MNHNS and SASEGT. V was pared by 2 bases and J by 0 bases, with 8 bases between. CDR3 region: CASSEQAVSYEQYF. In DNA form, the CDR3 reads TGTGCCAGCAGTGAACAGGCAGTCTCCTACGAGCAGTACTTC.

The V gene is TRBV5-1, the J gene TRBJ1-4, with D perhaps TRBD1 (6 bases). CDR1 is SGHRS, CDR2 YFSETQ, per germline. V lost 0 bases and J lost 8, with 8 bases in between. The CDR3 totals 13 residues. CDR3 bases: TGCGCCAGCAGCTTGGACACAGGGGAAAAACTGTTTTTT. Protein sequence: CASSLDTGEKLFF.

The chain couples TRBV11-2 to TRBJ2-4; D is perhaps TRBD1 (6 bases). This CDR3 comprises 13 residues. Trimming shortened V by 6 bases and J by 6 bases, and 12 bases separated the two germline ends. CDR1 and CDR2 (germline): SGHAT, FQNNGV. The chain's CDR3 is CASSPGVANIQYF. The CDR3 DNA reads TGTGCCAGCAGTCCAGGGGTTGCAAACATTCAGTACTTC.

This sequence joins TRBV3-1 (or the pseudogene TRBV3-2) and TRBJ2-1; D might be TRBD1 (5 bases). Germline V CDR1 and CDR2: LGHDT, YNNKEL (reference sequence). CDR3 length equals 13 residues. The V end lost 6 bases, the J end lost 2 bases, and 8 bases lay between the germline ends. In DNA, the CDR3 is TGTGCCAGCAGTGGGGCCGCCTACAATGAGCAGTTCTTC. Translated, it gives CASSGAAYNEQFF.

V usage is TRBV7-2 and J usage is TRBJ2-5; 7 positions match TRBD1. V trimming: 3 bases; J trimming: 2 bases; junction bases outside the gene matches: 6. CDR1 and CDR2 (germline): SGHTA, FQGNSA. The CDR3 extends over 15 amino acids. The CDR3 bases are TGTGCCAGCAGCTTTAACAGGGGCCAACAAGAGACCCAGTACTTC. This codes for CASSFNRGQQETQYF.

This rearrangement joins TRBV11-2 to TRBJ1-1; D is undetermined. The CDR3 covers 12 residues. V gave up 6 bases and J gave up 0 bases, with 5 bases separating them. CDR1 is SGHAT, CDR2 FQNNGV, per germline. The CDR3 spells CASSTVNTEAFF. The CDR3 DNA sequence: TGTGCCAGCAGTACGGTGAACACTGAAGCTTTCTTT.

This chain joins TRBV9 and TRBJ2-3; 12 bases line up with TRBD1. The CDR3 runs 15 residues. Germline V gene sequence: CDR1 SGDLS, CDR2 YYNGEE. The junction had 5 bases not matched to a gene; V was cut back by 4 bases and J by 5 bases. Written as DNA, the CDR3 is TGTGCCAGCAGCCCAGGGACAGGGGGCATAGATACGCAGTATTTT. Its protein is CASSPGTGGIDTQYF.

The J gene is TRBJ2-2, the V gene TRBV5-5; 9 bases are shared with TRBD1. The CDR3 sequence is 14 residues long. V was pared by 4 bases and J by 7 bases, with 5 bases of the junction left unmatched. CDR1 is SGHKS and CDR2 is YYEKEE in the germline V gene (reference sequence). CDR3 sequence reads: CASSPGQGNGELFF. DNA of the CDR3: TGTGCCAGCAGCCCGGGACAGGGAAACGGGGAGCTGTTTTTT.

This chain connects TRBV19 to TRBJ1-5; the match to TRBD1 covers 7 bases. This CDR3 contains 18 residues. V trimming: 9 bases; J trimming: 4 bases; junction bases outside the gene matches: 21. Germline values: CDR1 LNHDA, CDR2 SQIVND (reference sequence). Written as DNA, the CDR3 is TGTGCCAGCCGCTCCGGGACAGCGTATTATTCGGGGAATCAGCCCCAGCATTTT. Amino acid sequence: CASRSGTAYYSGNQPQHF.

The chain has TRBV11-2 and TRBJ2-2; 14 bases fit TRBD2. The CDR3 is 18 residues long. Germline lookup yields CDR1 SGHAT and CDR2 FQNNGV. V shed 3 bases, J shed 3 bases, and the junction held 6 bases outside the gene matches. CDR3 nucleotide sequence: TGTGCCAGCAGCTTTCAGGGACTAGCGGGGGCCTACACCGGGGAGCTGTTTTTT. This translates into CASSFQGLAGAYTGELFF.

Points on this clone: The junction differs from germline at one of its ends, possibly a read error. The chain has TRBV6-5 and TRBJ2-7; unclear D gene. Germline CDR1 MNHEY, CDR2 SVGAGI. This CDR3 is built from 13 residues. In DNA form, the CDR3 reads TGTGCCAGCAGTGACTCACGAAGGAGCGAGCAGTACTTC. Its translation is CASSDSRRSEQYF.

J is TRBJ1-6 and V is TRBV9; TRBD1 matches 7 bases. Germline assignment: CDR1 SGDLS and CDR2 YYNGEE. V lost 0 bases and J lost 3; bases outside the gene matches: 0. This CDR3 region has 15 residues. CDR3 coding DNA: TGTGCCAGCAGCGTAGGGACAGGCTATAATTCACCCCTCCACTTT. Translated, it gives CASSVGTGYNSPLHF.

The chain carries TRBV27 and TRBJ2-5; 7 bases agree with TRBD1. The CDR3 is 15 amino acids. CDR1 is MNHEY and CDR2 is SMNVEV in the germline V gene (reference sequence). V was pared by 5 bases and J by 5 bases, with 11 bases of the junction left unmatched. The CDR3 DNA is TGTGCCAGCAGTCCACGCTCTGACAGGGTGGAGACCCAGTACTTC. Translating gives CASSPRSDRVETQYF.

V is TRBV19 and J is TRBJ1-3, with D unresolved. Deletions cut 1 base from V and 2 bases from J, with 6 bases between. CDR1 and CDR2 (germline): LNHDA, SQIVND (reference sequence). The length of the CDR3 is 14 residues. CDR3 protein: CASSIAETGNTIYF. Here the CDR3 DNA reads TGTGCCAGTAGTATAGCGGAGACTGGAAACACCATATATTTT.

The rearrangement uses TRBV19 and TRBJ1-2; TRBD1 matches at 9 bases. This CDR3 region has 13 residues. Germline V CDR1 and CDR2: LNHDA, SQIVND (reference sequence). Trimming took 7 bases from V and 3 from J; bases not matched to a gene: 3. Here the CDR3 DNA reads TGTGCCAGTAACGGGGACAGGGACTATGGCTACACCTTC. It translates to CASNGDRDYGYTF.

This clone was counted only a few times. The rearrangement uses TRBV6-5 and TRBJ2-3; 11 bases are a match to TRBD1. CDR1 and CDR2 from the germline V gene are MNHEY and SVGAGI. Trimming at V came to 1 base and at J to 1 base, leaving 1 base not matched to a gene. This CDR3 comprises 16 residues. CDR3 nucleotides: TGTGCCAGCAGTTACTGGACAGGGGGCGGCACAGATACGCAGTATTTT. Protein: CASSYWTGGGTDTQYF.

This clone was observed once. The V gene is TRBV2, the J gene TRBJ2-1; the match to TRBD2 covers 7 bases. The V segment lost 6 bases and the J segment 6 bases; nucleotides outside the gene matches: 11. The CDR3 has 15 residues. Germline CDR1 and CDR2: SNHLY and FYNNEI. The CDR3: CASRASWGEGNEQFF. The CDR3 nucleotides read TGTGCCAGCAGAGCCTCCTGGGGGGAGGGCAATGAGCAGTTCTTC.

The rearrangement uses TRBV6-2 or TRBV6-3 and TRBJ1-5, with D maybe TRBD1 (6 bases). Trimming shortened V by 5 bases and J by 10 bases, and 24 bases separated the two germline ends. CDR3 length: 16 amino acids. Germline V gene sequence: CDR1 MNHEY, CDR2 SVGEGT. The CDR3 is CASSPSSYAGASPQHF. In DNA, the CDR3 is TGTGCCAGCAGTCCCTCCAGCTACGCGGGGGCTAGCCCCCAGCATTTT.

CDR3 amino acids: CAWSIGGGIYEQYF. CDR3 in DNA: TGTGCCTGGAGTATCGGCGGGGGGATATACGAGCAGTACTTC. The chain is built from TRBV30 and TRBJ2-7, with 8 nucleotides matching TRBD2. Germline CDR1 is GTSNPN and CDR2 is SVGIG (reference sequence). The CDR3 loop spans 14 amino acids. Trimming took 2 bases from V and 4 from J; bases not matched to a gene: 7.

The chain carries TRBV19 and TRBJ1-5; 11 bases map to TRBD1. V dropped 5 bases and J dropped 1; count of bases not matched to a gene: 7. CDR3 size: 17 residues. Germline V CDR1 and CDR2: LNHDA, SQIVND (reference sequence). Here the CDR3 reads CASSFGQGAGSNQPQHF. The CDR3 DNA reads TGTGCCAGTAGTTTTGGACAGGGGGCCGGCAGCAATCAGCCCCAGCATTTT.